The 17 T cell receptor beta chains below all came from one sample that was sequenced in a study of cytomegalovirus exposure and HLA in healthy donors. Sequenced by immunoSEQ multiplex PCR; TCRdb stores in-frame clones only, minus some. The sample records about 120,000 clones, around nine tenths being singletons. Sequencing input: PBMCs. These receptors were taken from a woman aged 18-29 years in good health and CMV-seropositive.

The chain couples TRBV11-2 to TRBJ1-1, with D perhaps matching TRBD1 (5 bases). This CDR3 spans 14 amino acids. Germline values: CDR1 SGHAT, CDR2 FQNNGV. The V end was cut by 5 bases, the J end by 0 bases, with 10 bases between. The CDR3 is CASSAGHMNTEAFF. As DNA, the CDR3 is TGTGCCAGCAGCGCCGGACATATGAACACTGAAGCTTTCTTT.

This clone was seen more than once but under ten times. This chain uses TRBV4-1 with TRBJ1-3; TRBD1 is a possible D gene (6 bases). Per germline, CDR1 MGHRA and CDR2 YSYEKL. The V and J ends lost 3 bases and 0 bases respectively, with 12 bases between them. This CDR3 has 16 amino acids. The CDR3 nucleotides are TGCGCCAGCAGCCATCGGACAGTCCTCTCTGGAAACACCATATATTTT. It specifies CASSHRTVLSGNTIYF.

In this sample, this clone turned up a few times. Other DNA sequences from this sample encode an identical CDR3 as well. The genes are TRBV7-9 and TRBJ1-2; possible D gene TRBD1, 6 bases. Germline V lookup: CDR1 SEHNR, CDR2 FQNEAQ (reference sequence). Trimming removed 2 bases from V and 4 bases from J, with 8 bases in between. CDR3 size: 13 residues. CDR3 region: CASSLQGSYGYTF. The CDR3 DNA reads TGTGCCAGCAGCTTACAGGGGAGCTATGGCTACACCTTC.

V and J are TRBV9 and TRBJ2-2, with TRBD1 matching 9 bases. The J segment lost 4 bases and the V segment lost 4 bases, leaving 8 bases of the junction unmatched. The CDR3 contains 16 residues. Germline loops: CDR1 SGDLS, CDR2 YYNGEE. The CDR3 region has the DNA TGTGCCAGCAGCCCCCACAGGGGGCGAAGCACCGGGGAGCTGTTTTTT. This translates into CASSPHRGRSTGELFF.

This clone showed up just a few times. V usage is TRBV2 and J usage is TRBJ2-7; D might be TRBD2 (7 bases). Trimming cost V 4 bases and J 0 bases, with 13 bases left between them. Germline CDR1 SNHLY, CDR2 FYNNEI. This CDR3 has 15 amino acids. The CDR3 sequence: CASSVGRGFSYEQYF. The CDR3 region has the DNA TGTGCCAGCAGTGTAGGGAGGGGGTTCTCCTACGAGCAGTACTTC.

This chain links TRBV7-2 with TRBJ2-2; D is possibly TRBD1 (6 bases). Per germline, CDR1 SGHTA and CDR2 FQGNSA. Trimming pared 2 bases from V and 4 bases from J, leaving 11 bases between. There are 15 residues in the CDR3. The CDR3 reads CASSLQGTGTGELFF. The CDR3 DNA is TGTGCCAGCAGCTTACAGGGGACCGGCACCGGGGAGCTGTTTTTT.

This CDR3 reads CASSTGQGYYEQYF. The CDR3 DNA reads TGTGCCAGTAGTACCGGACAGGGATACTACGAGCAGTACTTC. The chain is built from TRBV19 and TRBJ2-7, with TRBD1 identical over 8 bases. Germline CDR1 and CDR2: LNHDA and SQIVND (reference sequence). Trimming at V came to 4 bases and at J to 3 bases, leaving 5 bases not matched to a gene. This CDR3 spans 14 amino acids.

This clone was detected a few times. The chain combines TRBV5-1 with TRBJ1-2, with D unresolved. Germline CDR1 SGHRS, CDR2 YFSETQ. This CDR3 region has 13 residues. V lost 4 bases and J 10 bases, leaving 17 bases between the germline ends. The CDR3 DNA is TGCGCCAGCAGCCCGTCTGGGCCCCCCCACTACACCTTC. As protein: CASSPSGPPHYTF.

J is TRBJ2-1 and V is TRBV5-1, with unresolved D. Trimming removed 0 bases from V and 3 bases from J, with 10 bases in between. Germline V lookup: CDR1 SGHRS, CDR2 YFSETQ. This CDR3 spans 15 amino acids. CDR3 DNA: TGCGCCAGCAGCTTGGGTGGAGAATACTACAATGAGCAGTTCTTC. This codes for CASSLGGEYYNEQFF.

The chain joins TRBV27 to TRBJ2-7; tentatively, D is TRBD1 (6 bases). V was clipped by 2 bases and J by 2 bases, with 13 bases between them. This CDR3 spans 15 amino acids. Germline V gene sequence: CDR1 MNHEY, CDR2 SMNVEV (reference sequence). CDR3 coding DNA: TGTGCCAGCAGTTTAAAGACAGGTTCGACCTACGAGCAGTACTTC. Encoded protein: CASSLKTGSTYEQYF.

The chain has TRBV9 and TRBJ1-3, with D unclear. The germline CDR1 and CDR2 sequences are SGDLS and YYNGEE. V was cut by 3 bases and J by 4 bases, with 20 bases left in between. The CDR3 totals 17 residues. The CDR3 DNA reads TGTGCCAGCAGCGCGAACCCCCGGTCTCCGGGAGGAAACACCATATATTTT. Its protein product is CASSANPRSPGGNTIYF.

This clone occurred a few times. This chain joins TRBV11-2 and TRBJ1-6, with D hard to call. V lost 1 base and J 6 bases, leaving 7 bases between the germline ends. Germline loops: CDR1 SGHAT, CDR2 FQNNGV. The CDR3 is 14 amino acids. The CDR3 DNA reads TGTGCCAGCAGCTTAGGCAGAATTAATTCACCCCTCCACTTT. Its translation: CASSLGRINSPLHF. Full variable domain (missing parts from reference TRBV11-2 and TRBJ1-6): EAGVAQSPRYKIIEKRQSVAFWCNPISGHATLYWYQQILGQGPKLLIQFQNNGVVDDSQLPKDRFSAERLKGVDSTLKIQPAKLEDSAVYLCASSLGRINSPLHFGNGTRLTVT.

This rearrangement joins TRBV9 to TRBJ2-1; perhaps TRBD1 as D (6 bases). Germline-derived CDR1 and CDR2 are SGDLS and YYNGEE. Trimming left V 3 bases short and J 0 bases short, with 16 bases between. The CDR3 spans 17 residues. DNA of the CDR3: TGTGCCAGCAGCGCATCAATTACAGGGAGCTCCTACAATGAGCAGTTCTTC. Its protein is CASSASITGSSYNEQFF.

The chain carries TRBV6-7 and TRBJ1-2, with 12 positions matching TRBD1. TRBV6-7 is filed as an ORF, its function uncertain. This CDR3 is 15 amino acids long. Germline trimming cut 5 bases from V and 6 bases from J; bases unmatched to any gene: 7. This chain's CDR3 is CASSNRDRGRNGYTF. CDR3 nucleotides: TGTGCCAGCAGTAATCGGGACAGGGGGCGTAATGGCTACACCTTC.

This sequence joins TRBV2 and TRBJ1-6, with D perhaps TRBD1 (6 bases). The CDR3 runs 14 residues. V was cut by 4 bases and J by 10 bases, with 14 bases left in between. Germline CDR1 is SNHLY and CDR2 is FYNNEI. The CDR3 bases are TGTGCCAGCAGTGTCGGGCAGGGGCGGTCACCCCTCCACTTT. Protein sequence: CASSVGQGRSPLHF.

The chain combines TRBV19 with TRBJ1-1; TRBD1 matches 8 bases. The CDR3 covers 14 residues. V trimming: 7 bases; J trimming: 4 bases; junction bases outside the gene matches: 8. The germline gives CDR1 LNHDA, CDR2 SQIVND (reference sequence). The CDR3 sequence: CASKMQGAITEAFF. CDR3 in DNA: TGTGCCAGTAAGATGCAGGGGGCTATCACTGAAGCTTTCTTT.

For the CDR3, the DNA is TGTGCCAGCGGCGCCTACAGTGCTAGCACAGATACGCAGTATTTT. It codes for CASGAYSASTDTQYF. V usage is TRBV7-9 and J usage is TRBJ2-3; D not resolved. The V end lost 8 bases, the J end lost 0 bases, and 15 bases lay between the germline ends. Germline V gene lookup returns CDR1 SEHNR and CDR2 FQNEAQ (reference sequence). The CDR3 has 15 residues.